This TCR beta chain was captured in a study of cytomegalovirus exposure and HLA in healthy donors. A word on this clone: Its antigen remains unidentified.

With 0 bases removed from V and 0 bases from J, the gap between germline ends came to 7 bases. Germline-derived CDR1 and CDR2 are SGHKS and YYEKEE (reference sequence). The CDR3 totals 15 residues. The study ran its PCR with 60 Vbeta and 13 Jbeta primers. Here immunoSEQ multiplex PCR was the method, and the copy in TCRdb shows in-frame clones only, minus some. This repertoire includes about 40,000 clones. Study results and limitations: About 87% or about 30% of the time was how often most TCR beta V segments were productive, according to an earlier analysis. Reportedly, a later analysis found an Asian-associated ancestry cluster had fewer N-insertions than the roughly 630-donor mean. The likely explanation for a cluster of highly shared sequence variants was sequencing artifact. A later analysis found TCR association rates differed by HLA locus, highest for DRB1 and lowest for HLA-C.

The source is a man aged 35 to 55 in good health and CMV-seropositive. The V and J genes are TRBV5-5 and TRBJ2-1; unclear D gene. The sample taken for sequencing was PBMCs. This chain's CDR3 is CASSLEVVSYNEQFF. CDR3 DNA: TGTGCCAGCAGCTTGGAAGTAGTCTCCTACAATGAGCAGTTCTTC.